What follows are 18 T cell receptor beta chains derived from one specimen sequenced in a study of T cells in Graves' hyperthyroidism and ophthalmopathy. Researchers amplified the TCR beta CDR3 regions from RNA transcripts. The HTBI primer set drove a first-round RT-PCR of the TCR CDR3. TCRdb itself ran the multiplex PCR reads through MiXCR, one entry per CDR3 protein. The sample yields around 690,000 distinct CDR3 sequences, 17% seen once. The sample consisted of blood. The receptors derive from a man in his fifties or sixties with Graves' hyperthyroidism.

This clonotype came up many times. The gene calls are TRBV20-1 and TRBJ2-3; 14 positions agree with TRBD2. Trimming took 5 bases from V and 6 from J; bases not matched to a gene: 10. Germline CDR1 DFQATT, CDR2 SNEGSKA (reference sequence). The CDR3 runs to 16 residues. CDR3 amino acids: CSALPGTSGSSDTQYF. The CDR3 region has the DNA TGCAGTGCTTTACCCGGGACTAGCGGGAGTTCCGATACGCAGTATTTT.

This clonotype has more than one count but fewer than ten. The rearrangement uses TRBV9 and TRBJ2-5, with 10 positions matching TRBD2. J gave up 3 bases and V 3 bases, and 5 bases lay outside the gene matches. CDR1 and CDR2 (germline): SGDLS, YYNGEE. The CDR3 runs to 15 residues. CDR3 DNA sequence: TGTGCCAGCAGCGCTGGGACTAGCGATAAAGAGACCCAGTACTTC. It translates to CASSAGTSDKETQYF.

This clonotype was observed many times. The rearrangement joins TRBV30 to TRBJ2-1; TRBD2 aligns across 10 bases. The CDR3 is made up of 14 amino acids. CDR1 is GTSNPN and CDR2 is SVGIG in the germline V gene (reference sequence). The ends lost 4 bases at V and 5 bases at J; junction bases unmatched: 5. The CDR3 here is CAWTTGLANNEQFF. The CDR3 bases are TGTGCCTGGACCACGGGACTAGCGAACAATGAGCAGTTCTTC.

This clonotype was counted many times. The gene calls are TRBV7-2 and TRBJ1-5; possibly TRBD1 for D (6 bases). The V end was cut by 5 bases, the J end by 2 bases, with 10 bases between. The CDR3 is 14 amino acids. From germline, CDR1 is SGHTA and CDR2 FQGNSA. DNA of the CDR3: TGTGCCAGCAGCGGGCGGACAGGCAATCAGCCCCAGCATTTT. Protein product: CASSGRTGNQPQHF.

V and J are TRBV2 and TRBJ1-5; D is ambiguous. The CDR3 has 14 amino acids. Trimming took 3 bases from V and 1 from J, leaving 7 bases between them. From germline, CDR1 is SNHLY and CDR2 FYNNEI. DNA for the CDR3: TGTGCCAGCAGTGACGGGCGGAGCAATCAGCCCCAGCATTTT. It encodes CASSDGRSNQPQHF. Full variable domain (outside the CDR3, taken from reference TRBV2 and TRBJ1-5): EPEVTQTPSHQVTQMGQEVILRCVPISNHLYFYWYRQILGQKVEFLVSFYNNEISEKSEIFDDQFSVERPDGSNFTLKIRSTKLEDSAMYFCASSDGRSNQPQHFGDGTRLSIL.

Many counts were recorded for this clonotype. V gene TRBV20-1 combines with J gene TRBJ1-6; 9 nucleotides line up with TRBD1. The CDR3 totals 19 residues. J gave up 0 bases and V 1 base, and 10 bases lay outside the gene matches. CDR1 and CDR2 from the germline V gene are DFQATT and SNEGSKA (reference sequence). Here the CDR3 DNA reads TGCAGTGCTAGAGCGACCCCGGGACAGGGTCTCTCCTATAATTCACCCCTCCACTTT. This codes for CSARATPGQGLSYNSPLHF.

V gene TRBV29-1 combines with J gene TRBJ2-7; no reliable D call. V lost 7 bases, J lost 5 bases, and 12 bases lay in between. The germline V gene has CDR1 SQVTM and CDR2 ANQGSEA. CDR3 size: 11 residues. The CDR3 DNA reads TGCAGCGCTACTAACCTGGACGAGCAGTACTTC. Protein: CSATNLDEQYF.

This clonotype has a count of ten or more. The chain carries TRBV6-1 and TRBJ2-7; D is unclear. CDR3 length: 17 amino acids. V was trimmed by 0 bases and J by 0 bases, leaving 15 bases between them. The germline V gene has CDR1 MNHNS and CDR2 SASEGT. CDR3 loop: CASSEAVSGLSSYEQYF. CDR3 DNA: TGTGCCAGCAGTGAAGCTGTCTCGGGTTTAAGCTCCTACGAGCAGTACTTC.

The chain carries TRBV10-3 and TRBJ2-3; D unresolved. The V end lost 0 bases, the J end lost 6 bases, and 7 bases lay between the germline ends. Germline V lookup: CDR1 ENHRY, CDR2 SYGVKD. This CDR3 is 13 amino acids long. CDR3: CAISESVHDTQYF. The CDR3, as DNA: TGTGCCATCAGTGAGTCGGTCCATGATACGCAGTATTTT.

Only a few counts were recorded for this clonotype. V is TRBV5-1 and J is TRBJ2-7; 7 nucleotides agree with TRBD1. This CDR3 spans 15 amino acids. From germline, CDR1 is SGHRS and CDR2 YFSETQ. The junction had 9 bases not matched to a gene; V was cut back by 4 bases and J by 2 bases. Here the CDR3 reads CASSPQGRKTYEQYF. The CDR3, as DNA: TGCGCCAGCAGCCCACAGGGGCGCAAAACCTACGAGCAGTACTTC.

At least ten counts were recorded for this clonotype. The gene calls are TRBV7-9 and TRBJ1-6; the D is unclear. Germline CDR1 is SEHNR and CDR2 is FQNEAQ (reference sequence). V was pared by 5 bases and J by 6 bases, with 14 bases between. The CDR3 runs to 15 residues. The CDR3 loop is CASSPDMALNSPLHF. CDR3 DNA sequence: TGTGCCAGCAGCCCCGACATGGCTCTTAATTCACCCCTCCACTTT.

This clonotype was counted only a few times. This rearrangement joins TRBV7-9 to TRBJ1-2, with a tentative D call TRBD1 (5 bases). The germline V gene has CDR1 SEHNR and CDR2 FQNEAQ (reference sequence). Deletions cut 1 base from V and 6 bases from J, with 12 bases between. The CDR3 runs 14 residues. The CDR3 is CASSLVGGADGYTF. The CDR3 DNA sequence: TGTGCCAGCAGCTTAGTTGGAGGGGCAGATGGCTACACCTTC.

This clonotype showed up many times. The V gene is TRBV5-1, the J gene TRBJ2-1, with 9 nucleotides matching TRBD1. With 4 bases clipped from V and 9 bases from J, the junction kept 14 bases outside the gene matches. Germline CDR1 and CDR2: SGHRS and YFSETQ. This CDR3 has 16 residues. CDR3 sequence: CASSRPGQGFISEQFF. The CDR3 DNA follows: TGCGCCAGCAGCCGACCGGGACAGGGCTTTATTAGTGAGCAGTTCTTC. Full variable domain (rest looked up from reference TRBV5-1 and TRBJ2-1): KAGVTQTPRYLIKTRGQQVTLSCSPISGHRSVSWYQQTPGQGLQFLFEYFSETQRNKGNFPGRFSGRQFSNSRSEMNVSTLELGDSALYLCASSRPGQGFISEQFFGPGTRLTVL.

This clonotype was found many times. The chain links TRBV7-9 to TRBJ2-3; D is possibly TRBD1 (5 bases). CDR3 length: 15 residues. The germline CDR1 and CDR2 sequences are SEHNR and FQNEAQ (reference sequence). The ends were cut back, 1 base at V and 2 bases at J, with 10 bases in the middle. The CDR3 reads CASSLVEGDTDTQYF. The CDR3 DNA is TGTGCCAGCAGCTTAGTAGAAGGGGACACAGATACGCAGTATTTT. The full variable domain, its missing parts supplied by reference TRBV7-9 and TRBJ2-3, is DTGVSQNPRHKITKRGQNVTFRCDPISEHNRLYWYRQTLGQGPEFLTYFQNEAQLEKSRLLSDRFSAERPKGSFSTLEIQRTEQGDSAMYLCASSLVEGDTDTQYFGPGTRLTVL.

This clonotype has only a few counts. This chain links TRBV7-4 with TRBJ2-1; no clear D. Germline loops: CDR1 SGHVT, CDR2 SQSDAQ. CDR3 length: 14 residues. V lost 5 bases and J 2 bases, leaving 10 bases between the germline ends. The CDR3 here is CASSPPRPYNEQFF. The CDR3 DNA reads as TGTGCCAGCAGCCCCCCAAGGCCCTACAATGAGCAGTTCTTC.

This sequence joins TRBV6-2 or TRBV6-3 and TRBJ2-7, with D possibly matching TRBD1 (6 bases). Germline V gives CDR1 MNHEY, CDR2 SVGEGT. This CDR3 is built from 14 residues. Trimming took off 7 bases at V and 3 bases at J, with 16 bases between the two ends. The CDR3 nucleotides read TGTGCCAGCACCCAGGCAGGGGTAAGCTACGAGCAGTACTTC. Its protein product is CASTQAGVSYEQYF.

The chain is built from TRBV27 and TRBJ2-5; no firm D call. The V end was cut by 3 bases, the J end by 3 bases, with 17 bases between. The length of the CDR3 is 16 residues. CDR1 is MNHEY, CDR2 SMNVEV, per germline (reference sequence). The CDR3 bases are TGTGCCAGCAGTTTTTTAGGAAAATCCGATGAAGAGACCCAGTACTTC. Translating it yields CASSFLGKSDEETQYF.

This clonotype has only a few counts. V gene TRBV6-2 or TRBV6-3 combines with J gene TRBJ2-3, with TRBD1 as a possible D gene (7 bases). Deletions cut 5 bases from V and 5 bases from J, with 20 bases between. The CDR3 is made up of 16 amino acids. The germline gives CDR1 MNHEY, CDR2 SVGEGT. The CDR3 nucleotides read TGTGCCAGCAGTGACCCCGGGACAGAGGGGGGAGATACGCAGTATTTT. Translated, it gives CASSDPGTEGGDTQYF.